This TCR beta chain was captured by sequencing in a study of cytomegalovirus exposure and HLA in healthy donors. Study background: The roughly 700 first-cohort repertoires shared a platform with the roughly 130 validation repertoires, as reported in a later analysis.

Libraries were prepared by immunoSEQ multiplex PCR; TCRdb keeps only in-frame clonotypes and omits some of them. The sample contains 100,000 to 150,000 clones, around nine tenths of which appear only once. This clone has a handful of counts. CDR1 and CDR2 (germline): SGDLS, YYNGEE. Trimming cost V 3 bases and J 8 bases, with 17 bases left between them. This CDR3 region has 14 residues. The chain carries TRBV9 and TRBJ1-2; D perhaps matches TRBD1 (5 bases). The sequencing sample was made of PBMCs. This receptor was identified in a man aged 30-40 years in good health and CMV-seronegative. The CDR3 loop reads CASSGEAGFRGYTF. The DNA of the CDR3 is TGTGCCAGCAGCGGAGAAGCAGGGTTTCGGGGCTACACCTTC.